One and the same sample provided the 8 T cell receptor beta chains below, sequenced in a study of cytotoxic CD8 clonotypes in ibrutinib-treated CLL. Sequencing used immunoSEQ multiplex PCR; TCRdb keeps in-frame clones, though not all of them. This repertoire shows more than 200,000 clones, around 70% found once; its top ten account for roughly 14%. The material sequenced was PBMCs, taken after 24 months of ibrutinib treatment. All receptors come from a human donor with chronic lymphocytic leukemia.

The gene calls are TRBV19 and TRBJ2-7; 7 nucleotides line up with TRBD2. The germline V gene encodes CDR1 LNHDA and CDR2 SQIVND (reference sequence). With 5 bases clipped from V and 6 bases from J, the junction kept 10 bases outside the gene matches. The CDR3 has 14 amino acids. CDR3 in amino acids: CASSAASGHREQYF. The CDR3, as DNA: TGTGCCAGTAGTGCCGCTAGCGGCCACCGCGAGCAGTACTTC.

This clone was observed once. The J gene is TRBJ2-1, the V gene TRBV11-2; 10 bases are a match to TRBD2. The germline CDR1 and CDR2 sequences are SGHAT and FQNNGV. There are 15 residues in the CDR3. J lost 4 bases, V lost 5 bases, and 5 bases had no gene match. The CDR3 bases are TGTGCCAGCAGCGCTGGACTAGCGGCTTACAATGAGCAGTTCTTC. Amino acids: CASSAGLAAYNEQFF.

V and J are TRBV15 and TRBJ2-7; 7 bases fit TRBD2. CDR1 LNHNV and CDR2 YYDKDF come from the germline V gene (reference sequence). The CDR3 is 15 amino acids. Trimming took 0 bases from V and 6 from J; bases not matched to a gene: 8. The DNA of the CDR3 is TGTGCCACCAGCAGAGATGCGGGAGTGGTGGGCGAGCAGTACTTC. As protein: CATSRDAGVVGEQYF.

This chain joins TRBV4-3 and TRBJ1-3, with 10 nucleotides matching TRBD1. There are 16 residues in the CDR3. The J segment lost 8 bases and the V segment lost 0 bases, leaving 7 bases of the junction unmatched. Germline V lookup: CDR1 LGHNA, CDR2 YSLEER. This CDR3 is CASSQEPDRGLYTIYF. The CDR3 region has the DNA TGCGCCAGCAGCCAAGAGCCTGACAGGGGGCTATACACCATATATTTT.

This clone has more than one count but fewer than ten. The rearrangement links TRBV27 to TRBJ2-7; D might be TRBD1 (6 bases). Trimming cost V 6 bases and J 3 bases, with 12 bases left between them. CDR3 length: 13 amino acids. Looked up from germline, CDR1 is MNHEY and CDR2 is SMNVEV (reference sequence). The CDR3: CASRRGHYYEQYF. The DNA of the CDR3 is TGTGCCAGCAGGAGGGGACACTACTACGAGCAGTACTTC.

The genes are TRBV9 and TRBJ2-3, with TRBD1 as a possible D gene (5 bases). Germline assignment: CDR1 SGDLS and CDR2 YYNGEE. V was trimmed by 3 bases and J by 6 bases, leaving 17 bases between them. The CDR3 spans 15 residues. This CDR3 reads CASSGRAQGFDTQYF. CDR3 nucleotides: TGTGCCAGCAGCGGAAGGGCCCAGGGTTTTGATACGCAGTATTTT.

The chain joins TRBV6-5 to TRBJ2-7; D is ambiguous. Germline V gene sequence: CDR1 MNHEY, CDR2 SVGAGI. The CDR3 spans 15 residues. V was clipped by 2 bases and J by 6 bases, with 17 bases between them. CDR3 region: CASSYIQDQTGEQYF. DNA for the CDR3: TGTGCCAGCAGTTACATCCAGGACCAAACGGGCGAGCAGTACTTC.

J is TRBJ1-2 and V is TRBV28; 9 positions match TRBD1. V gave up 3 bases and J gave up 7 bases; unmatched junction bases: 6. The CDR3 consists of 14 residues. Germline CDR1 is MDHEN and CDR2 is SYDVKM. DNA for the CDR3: TGTGCCAGCAGTTTCTCCGGGACAGGGTTTGGCTACACCTTC. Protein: CASSFSGTGFGYTF.